This T cell receptor beta chain was captured by sequencing in a study of cytomegalovirus exposure and HLA in healthy donors. J lost 1 base, V lost 0 bases, and 4 bases had no gene match. The CDR3 runs 16 residues. CDR1 and CDR2 from the germline V gene are SGDLS and YYNGEE. PCR amplification relied on 60 Vbeta primers (plus 13 Jbeta primers). TCRdb keeps only in-frame clones here, not all; method: immunoSEQ multiplex PCR. The sample shows 110,000 to 150,000 clones, around four fifths of them seen only once. Sequenced input: PBMCs. The chain employs TRBV9 and TRBJ2-5; TRBD2 matches 9 bases. The clonotype originates from a male donor in good health and CMV-seropositive. The CDR3 reads CASSVAGSGGQETQYF. CDR3 nucleotide sequence: TGTGCCAGCAGCGTAGCAGGTAGCGGGGGCCAAGAGACCCAGTACTTC.